Below are 27 T cell receptor beta chains sequenced from a single sample in a study of naive and memory T cell subsets. The beta constant-region primer was an equimolar mix of two oligonucleotides covering TRBC1 and TRBC2. Four rounds of PCR amplified the ligated cDNA using nested alpha and beta constant-region primers plus SP2. MiXCR, applied by TCRdb to the UMI-ligation and nested PCR reads, yields one record per CDR3 protein. This repertoire shows over 100,000 distinct CDR3 sequences, 36% found once; its top ten account for 0.9%. Sequenced material: central memory CD4+ T cells from blood. The source of these receptors is a human donor in good health.

This clonotype was detected ten times or more. This chain joins TRBV5-6 and TRBJ2-7; D uncertain. This CDR3 comprises 14 residues. The V and J ends lost 0 bases and 2 bases respectively, with 9 bases between them. Germline CDR1 and CDR2: SGHDT and YYEEEE. Here the CDR3 DNA reads TGTGCCAGCAGCTTGGGGTCTCTCACCTACGAGCAGTACTTC. Amino acids: CASSLGSLTYEQYF.

This clonotype came up a few times. The CDR3 bases are TGCAGCGTTGATCGCGGCGGGACCCAAGAGACCCAGTACTTC. Translated, it gives CSVDRGGTQETQYF. This rearrangement joins TRBV29-1 to TRBJ2-5, with TRBD2 as a possible D gene (6 bases). The germline CDR1 and CDR2 sequences are SQVTM and ANQGSEA. The ends were cut back, 3 bases at V and 1 base at J, with 12 bases in the middle. The CDR3 consists of 14 residues.

This clonotype showed up many times. The chain joins TRBV3-1 to TRBJ2-6; D is perhaps TRBD2 (5 bases). This CDR3 is built from 15 residues. CDR1 and CDR2 (germline): LGHDT, YNNKEL (reference sequence). V was cut by 5 bases and J by 0 bases, with 8 bases left in between. CDR3 nucleotide sequence: TGTGCCAGCAGCTTGGGGAGCTCTGGGGCCAACGTCCTGACTTTC. Translating it yields CASSLGSSGANVLTF.

This chain uses TRBV7-2 with TRBJ2-1, with TRBD1 matching over 7 bases. Trimming cost V 6 bases and J 3 bases; bases outside gene matches: 11. The CDR3 runs 16 residues. Germline V gene lookup returns CDR1 SGHTA and CDR2 FQGNSA. The CDR3, as DNA: TGTGCCAGCAGTTTCTATTCGACAGGGCTCTACAATGAGCAGTTCTTC. The encoded protein is CASSFYSTGLYNEQFF.

V and J are TRBV4-1 and TRBJ1-5; D gene unclear. V was cut by 1 base and J by 7 bases, with 8 bases left in between. The length of the CDR3 is 13 residues. From germline, CDR1 is MGHRA and CDR2 YSYEKL. The CDR3: CASSQGEGQPQHF. The CDR3 bases are TGCGCCAGCAGCCAAGGAGAAGGCCAGCCCCAGCATTTT.

The V gene is TRBV10-2, the J gene TRBJ2-3; possibly TRBD1 for D (6 bases). This CDR3 has 14 amino acids. The ends were cut back, 2 bases at V and 2 bases at J, with 8 bases in the middle. The germline V gene has CDR1 WSHSY and CDR2 SAAADI. CDR3 nucleotide sequence: TGCGCCAGCAGTGAGCAGGGGACCACAGATACGCAGTATTTT. This codes for CASSEQGTTDTQYF.

A few counts support this clonotype. V gene TRBV6-5 combines with J gene TRBJ1-2; D is possibly TRBD1 (6 bases). V dropped 4 bases and J dropped 8 bases, with 11 bases sitting between them. Germline V CDR1 and CDR2: MNHEY, SVGAGI. This CDR3 spans 12 amino acids. The CDR3 region has the DNA TGTGCCAGCAGTTCGGGGGCGAGGGGCTACACCTTC. Translating gives CASSSGARGYTF.

This clonotype showed up many times. This chain joins TRBV10-1 and TRBJ1-2, with D perhaps TRBD1 (5 bases). This CDR3 comprises 14 residues. V was cut by 5 bases and J by 5 bases, with 15 bases left in between. CDR1 and CDR2 from the germline V gene are WNHNN and SYGVQD (reference sequence). The CDR3 loop reads CASSPGTSGYGYTF. CDR3 DNA sequence: TGCGCCAGCAGTCCAGGGACTTCCGGATATGGCTACACCTTC.

This clonotype was recorded a few times. This rearrangement joins TRBV7-9 to TRBJ1-2, with a possible D match to TRBD1 (5 bases). Per germline, CDR1 SEHNR and CDR2 FQNEAQ (reference sequence). The V gene lost 3 bases and the J gene lost 2 bases, with 10 bases spanning the gap. This CDR3 is 14 amino acids long. CDR3 in amino acids: CASSFGTVNYGYTF. Written as DNA, the CDR3 is TGTGCCAGCAGCTTTGGGACGGTGAACTATGGCTACACCTTC.

The genes are TRBV9 and TRBJ2-1; 7 bases line up with TRBD2. The CDR3 is 16 amino acids. Trimming cost V 0 bases and J 0 bases; bases outside gene matches: 3. Germline CDR1 and CDR2: SGDLS and YYNGEE. CDR3 in DNA: TGTGCCAGCAGCGTAGGATGGGGGGGCTCCTACAATGAGCAGTTCTTC. The encoded protein is CASSVGWGGSYNEQFF.

The genes are TRBV29-1 and TRBJ2-3; a possible D gene is TRBD1 (5 bases). CDR3 size: 12 residues. V was shortened by 7 bases and J by 2 bases, with 10 bases between the two germline ends. Per germline, CDR1 SQVTM and CDR2 ANQGSEA. In nucleotides, the CDR3 is TGCAGCGCAGGGCGATACACAGATACGCAGTATTTT. Translating it yields CSAGRYTDTQYF.

About this clonotype: One end of the junction does not line up with germline, which may come from a read error. The chain has TRBV10-3 and TRBJ1-2; 8 bases agree with TRBD1. The CDR3 has 15 amino acids. Germline V gene data show CDR1 as ENHRY and CDR2 as SYGVKD. The CDR3 loop is CAISGGQVANYGYTF. The CDR3 bases are TGTGCCATCAGTGGGGGACAGGTAGCTAACTATGGCTACACCTTT.

This clonotype was found a few times. This chain links TRBV20-1 with TRBJ2-1, with 16 bases lining up with TRBD2. V trimming: 5 bases; J trimming: 0 bases; junction bases outside the gene matches: 10. Germline assignment: CDR1 DFQATT and CDR2 SNEGSKA (reference sequence). The CDR3 loop spans 19 amino acids. The DNA for the CDR3 is TGCAGTGCTGGGACACCGGGACTAGCGGGAGGGATCTCCTACAATGAGCAGTTCTTC. Amino acids: CSAGTPGLAGGISYNEQFF.

The CDR3 bases are TGTGCCTGGAAAATAGCCGGGACCAGCGGCTACGAGCAGTACTTC. As protein: CAWKIAGTSGYEQYF. The J gene is TRBJ2-7, the V gene TRBV30; the D call may be TRBD1 or TRBD2 (5 bases each). Germline lookup yields CDR1 GTSNPN and CDR2 SVGIG (reference sequence). V gave up 4 bases and J gave up 3 bases, with 19 bases separating them. The CDR3 extends over 15 amino acids.

This chain uses TRBV12-3 or TRBV12-4 with TRBJ1-5; TRBD1 matches 7 bases. This CDR3 region has 17 residues. The V segment lost 3 bases and the J segment 7 bases; nucleotides outside the gene matches: 15. In nucleotides, the CDR3 is TGTGCCAGCAGTTTCGGGGACAGCCTAAGCGTCGGGCAGCCCCAGCATTTT. Its protein product is CASSFGDSLSVGQPQHF.

The chain employs TRBV12-3 or TRBV12-4 and TRBJ2-1, with 8 bases that match TRBD2. This CDR3 is built from 13 residues. V was pared by 7 bases and J by 10 bases, with 9 bases of the junction left unmatched. CDR3 protein: CASTILAGNEQFF. The CDR3 coding sequence is TGTGCCAGCACTATCTTAGCGGGAAACGAGCAGTTCTTC.

V usage is TRBV7-8 and J usage is TRBJ2-7, with 7 bases lining up with TRBD2. J lost 2 bases, V lost 4 bases, and 8 bases had no gene match. The CDR3 length is 15 residues. The germline V gene has CDR1 SGHVS and CDR2 FQNEAQ. The DNA for the CDR3 is TGTGCCAGCAGCTCCCTGGGGAGGGGAGCCTACGAGCAGTACTTC. Translation gives CASSSLGRGAYEQYF. Combining the CDR3 with reference TRBV7-8 and TRBJ2-7 gives the whole variable domain GAGVSQSPRYKVAKRGQDVALRCDPISGHVSLFWYQQALGQGPEFLTYFQNEAQLDKSGLPSDRFFAERPEGSVSTLKIQRTQQEDSAVYLCASSSLGRGAYEQYFGPGTRLTVT.

This clonotype was counted only a few times. The rearrangement uses TRBV12-3 or TRBV12-4 and TRBJ2-3, with no clear D. The length of the CDR3 is 14 residues. Between the trimmed V and J ends, which lost 5 bases and 5 bases, there was a span of 14 bases. The CDR3 loop is CASSLRNQRDTQYF. The CDR3 nucleotides read TGTGCCAGCAGTCTTAGGAATCAGAGAGATACGCAGTATTTT.

The genes are TRBV5-1 and TRBJ2-2; D gene unclear. CDR3 length equals 14 residues. With 5 bases removed from V and 2 bases from J, the gap between germline ends came to 10 bases. Germline CDR1 is SGHRS and CDR2 is YFSETQ. CDR3 in DNA: TGCGCCAGCAGAACCGAAACCAACACCGGGGAGCTGTTTTTT. Protein sequence: CASRTETNTGELFF.

CDR3: CASSRTGGTDTQYF. The CDR3 region has the DNA TGTGCCAGCAGTCGGACAGGGGGCACAGATACGCAGTATTTT. The chain recombines TRBV12-3 or TRBV12-4 with TRBJ2-3, with 9 bases matching TRBD1. This CDR3 is built from 14 residues. The J segment lost 1 base and the V segment lost 5 bases, leaving 1 base of the junction unmatched.

The gene calls are TRBV28 and TRBJ2-6, with unresolved D. The CDR3 loop spans 15 amino acids. The V end was cut by 5 bases, the J end by 0 bases, with 8 bases between. Germline CDR1 is MDHEN and CDR2 is SYDVKM. The CDR3 bases are TGTGCCAGCAGTGGGCCTACCTCTGGGGCCAACGTCCTGACTTTC. Encoded protein: CASSGPTSGANVLTF.

This clonotype was detected only a few times. The V gene is TRBV20-1, the J gene TRBJ2-1, with TRBD2 matching over 14 bases. The CDR3 totals 16 residues. The germline V gene has CDR1 DFQATT and CDR2 SNEGSKA (reference sequence). Unmatched junction bases numbered 11, after V lost 7 bases and J lost 6 bases. DNA of the CDR3: TGCAGTGTTCCGACCGGGACTAGCGGGAGCATCAATGAGCAGTTCTTC. This encodes CSVPTGTSGSINEQFF.

This chain uses TRBV27 with TRBJ2-5; tentative D call: TRBD1 (6 bases). V was trimmed by 6 bases and J by 7 bases, leaving 15 bases between them. Germline values: CDR1 MNHEY, CDR2 SMNVEV (reference sequence). CDR3 size: 13 residues. CDR3 DNA sequence: TGTGCCAGCAGCCTACAGGGTTACGGGACCCAGTACTTC. Translating gives CASSLQGYGTQYF.

At least ten counts were recorded for this clonotype. CDR3 DNA: TGCAGTGCCAACCCCCTAGCGGGGCACACAGATACGCAGTATTTT. Its protein is CSANPLAGHTDTQYF. The chain uses TRBV20-1 and TRBJ2-3; 9 bases agree with TRBD2. Germline loops: CDR1 DFQATT, CDR2 SNEGSKA (reference sequence). After removal of 6 bases from V and 2 bases from J, the junction contained 9 bases not matched to a gene. This CDR3 has 15 residues.

This chain joins TRBV20-1 and TRBJ2-7; TRBD2 aligns across 7 bases. Per germline, CDR1 DFQATT and CDR2 SNEGSKA (reference sequence). The CDR3 is 15 amino acids. V dropped 0 bases and J dropped 0; count of bases not matched to a gene: 5. CDR3 DNA: TGCAGTGCTAGAGATGAAGCGGGGAGCTCCTACGAGCAGTACTTC. This codes for CSARDEAGSSYEQYF.

This clonotype appeared a few times. The genes are TRBV6-2 or TRBV6-3 and TRBJ2-5; perhaps TRBD2 as D (5 bases). Germline V gives CDR1 MNHEY, CDR2 SVGEGT. Trimming took 3 bases from V and 3 from J, leaving 17 bases between them. This CDR3 comprises 16 residues. CDR3 nucleotides: TGTGCCAGCAGTTATAATCGGGCTAGCAGGAAAGAGACCCAGTACTTC. Amino acid sequence: CASSYNRASRKETQYF.

The CDR3 region is CSARPLSYEQYF. The CDR3 nucleotides read TGCAGTGCTAGGCCATTATCCTACGAGCAGTACTTC. This chain joins TRBV20-1 and TRBJ2-7, with D unclear. Trimming cost V 3 bases and J 1 base, with 7 bases left between them. CDR1 is DFQATT and CDR2 is SNEGSKA in the germline V gene (reference sequence). The CDR3 covers 12 residues.